These 8 T cell receptor beta chains share one sample of origin, sequenced in a study of monozygotic twins with inflammatory bowel disease. TCRdb reprocessed the 5' RACE reads; each CDR3 protein has one entry and no DNA is given. The listing contains around 140,000 distinct CDR3 sequences. Sequencing was done on a sample of blood. The source is a human donor with ulcerative colitis or Crohn's disease, or a healthy co-twin of an affected twin (not recorded which).

This CDR3 is CASSEGTGQETQYF. This chain uses TRBV2 with TRBJ2-5; checking the TCRdb D call of TRBD1 is not possible without DNA. The CDR3 runs to 14 residues. Germline V gives CDR1 SNHLY, CDR2 FYNNEI.

The V and J genes are TRBV3-1 and TRBJ2-1; TCRdb designates TRBD2, a call that cannot be tested without DNA. This CDR3 spans 14 amino acids. CDR1 LGHDT and CDR2 YNNKEL come from the germline V gene (reference sequence). This CDR3 is CASSPQAGRDEQFF.

The genes are TRBV27 and TRBJ2-7; with no DNA, the TCRdb D assignment of TRBD1 cannot be verified. The germline V gene has CDR1 MNHEY and CDR2 SMNVEV (reference sequence). The CDR3 length is 13 residues. The CDR3: CASRRGQGYEQYF.

The rearrangement links TRBV4-2 to TRBJ1-1; as DNA is missing, the TRBD1 call by TCRdb cannot be tested. Germline CDR1 reads LGHNA; CDR2 reads YNFKEQ. The CDR3 sequence is 15 residues long. The CDR3 loop reads CASSPRRGEIGEAFF.

This chain uses TRBV12-3 or TRBV12-4 with TRBJ2-7; as DNA is missing, the TRBD1 call by TCRdb cannot be tested. The CDR3 totals 13 residues. The CDR3: CASTRDRAYEQYF.

The rearrangement joins TRBV5-6 to TRBJ2-7; the D call from TCRdb, TRBD2, cannot be confirmed without DNA. CDR1 is SGHDT and CDR2 is YYEEEE in the germline V gene. CDR3 size: 15 residues. The CDR3 sequence: CASSPRLAGYYEQYF.

The CDR3 loop is CASSQGSGVENYGYTF. This chain connects TRBV4-1 to TRBJ1-2; TCRdb selects TRBD1, and the lack of DNA leaves this call unchecked. This CDR3 is built from 16 residues. Germline V gene sequence: CDR1 MGHRA, CDR2 YSYEKL.

The J gene is TRBJ1-4, the V gene TRBV15. CDR1 is LNHNV and CDR2 is YYDKDF in the germline V gene (reference sequence). The CDR3 covers 13 residues. CDR3 residues: CATRRGTNEKLFF.